These 9 T cell receptor beta chains came from one sample sequenced in a study of OX40 agonist ivuxolimab in advanced cancers. Repertoires were generated with immunoSEQ multiplex PCR, while TCRdb's copy carries only in-frame clones and drops some. There are 35,000 to 45,000 clones in the sample; over 75% occur only once, and about 4.5% lies in the top ten. The sequencing here drew on CD4+ or CD8+ T cells sorted from blood, taken in a trial of the OX40 agonist ivuxolimab. Receptors were obtained from an adult with an advanced solid tumor such as melanoma, head and neck, liver or kidney cancer.

This sequence joins TRBV5-8 and TRBJ2-3, with 7 nucleotides matching TRBD2. V shed 6 bases, J shed 5 bases, and the junction held 12 bases outside the gene matches. The CDR3 has 15 amino acids. Germline loops: CDR1 SGHTS, CDR2 YDEGEE. The CDR3 sequence: CASTPAGRGEDTQYF. CDR3 in DNA: TGTGCCAGCACACCAGCGGGGCGGGGTGAAGATACGCAGTATTTT.

V and J are TRBV18 and TRBJ2-2, with 9 nucleotides matching TRBD1. Germline CDR1 KGHSH, CDR2 LQKENI. There are 17 residues in the CDR3. V trimming: 0 bases; J trimming: 6 bases; junction bases outside the gene matches: 8. The CDR3 sequence: CASSPPGQGIRSGELFF. The CDR3, as DNA: TGTGCCAGCTCACCACCGGGACAGGGTATTAGGTCCGGGGAGCTGTTTTTT.

This clone has a single count. This chain connects TRBV7-3 to TRBJ2-5, with unresolved D. The germline V gene encodes CDR1 SGHTA and CDR2 FQGTGA. CDR3 length equals 13 residues. V lost 3 bases and J 4 bases, leaving 9 bases between the germline ends. The CDR3 DNA is TGTGCCAGCAGCTTGGTCTGGGGAGAGACCCAGTACTTC. Protein: CASSLVWGETQYF.

This clone has just one count. V gene TRBV10-1 combines with J gene TRBJ2-7, with TRBD2 matching over 10 bases. The CDR3 contains 15 residues. J was trimmed by 4 bases and V by 6 bases; bases with no gene match: 9. Germline-derived CDR1 and CDR2 are WNHNN and SYGVQD (reference sequence). CDR3 in amino acids: CASSDGTSERYEQYF. The CDR3 DNA is TGCGCCAGCAGCGACGGGACTAGCGAAAGGTACGAGCAGTACTTC.

With regard to this clone: Other nucleotide sequences in the sample specify the same CDR3. This chain joins TRBV5-4 and TRBJ1-5; a possible D gene is TRBD1 (5 bases). Trimming took off 0 bases at V and 5 bases at J, with 6 bases between the two ends. CDR1 and CDR2 from the germline V gene are SGHNT and YYREEE (reference sequence). CDR3 length equals 13 residues. CDR3 sequence (DNA): TGTGCCAGCAGCTTGGGGGGGGATCAGCCCCAGCATTTT. It translates to CASSLGGDQPQHF.

The CDR3 is CAWSVQGVGGYTF. CDR3 sequence (DNA): TGTGCCTGGAGTGTACAAGGGGTGGGCGGCTACACCTTC. The chain recombines TRBV30 with TRBJ1-2; maybe TRBD1 (5 bases). The CDR3 contains 13 residues. Germline V CDR1 and CDR2: GTSNPN, SVGIG (reference sequence). V was shortened by 0 bases and J by 8 bases, with 13 bases between the two germline ends.

The chain uses TRBV5-6 and TRBJ2-7; 10 positions agree with TRBD1. The CDR3 is made up of 16 amino acids. The V gene's germline CDR1 is SGHDT and CDR2 YYEEEE. Trimming removed 3 bases from V and 0 bases from J; junction bases left unmatched: 6. CDR3 DNA sequence: TGTGCCAGCAGCTCGCAGAGGACAGGGGGCTCCTACGAGCAGTACTTC. It is translated as CASSSQRTGGSYEQYF.

This clone was found once. The chain joins TRBV2 to TRBJ2-4; no clear D. The CDR3 consists of 13 residues. Germline loops: CDR1 SNHLY, CDR2 FYNNEI. Trimming shortened V by 8 bases and J by 0 bases, and 8 bases separated the two germline ends. For the CDR3, the DNA is TGTGCCAGCTATGGGGTAGCCAAAAACATTCAGTACTTC. Protein: CASYGVAKNIQYF.

This chain uses TRBV5-1 with TRBJ2-5; 7 nucleotides match TRBD2. There are 16 residues in the CDR3. From germline, CDR1 is SGHRS and CDR2 YFSETQ. The trim removed 0 bases at V and 0 bases at J, leaving 5 bases unmatched. CDR3 in amino acids: CASSLAVAGHQETQYF. CDR3 sequence (DNA): TGCGCCAGCAGCTTGGCGGTAGCGGGCCACCAAGAGACCCAGTACTTC.